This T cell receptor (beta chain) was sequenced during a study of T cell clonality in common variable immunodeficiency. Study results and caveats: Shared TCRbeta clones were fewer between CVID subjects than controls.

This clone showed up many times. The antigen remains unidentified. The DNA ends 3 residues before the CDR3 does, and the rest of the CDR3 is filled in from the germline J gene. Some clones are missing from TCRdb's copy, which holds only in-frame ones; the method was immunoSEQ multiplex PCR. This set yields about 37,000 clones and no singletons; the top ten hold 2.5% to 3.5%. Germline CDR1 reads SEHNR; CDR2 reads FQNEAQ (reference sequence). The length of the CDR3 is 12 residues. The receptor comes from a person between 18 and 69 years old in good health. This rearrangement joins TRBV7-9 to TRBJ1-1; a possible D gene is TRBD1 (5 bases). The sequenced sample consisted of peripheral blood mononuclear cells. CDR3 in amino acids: CASGTEVSEAFF. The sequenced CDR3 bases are TGTGCCAGCGGGACTGAGGTATCCGAA.